This T cell receptor (beta chain) was captured by sequencing in a study of cytomegalovirus exposure and HLA in healthy donors. CDR1 is GTSNPN, CDR2 SVGIG, per germline (reference sequence). The CDR3 is 13 amino acids. V gave up 0 bases and J gave up 4 bases; unmatched junction bases: 1. The PCR employed 60 Vbeta primers together with 13 Jbeta primers. The protocol was immunoSEQ multiplex PCR, while the TCRdb copy is restricted to in-frame clones and leaves out a portion. The data contain 200,000 to 250,000 clones, about 75% of them singletons. V is TRBV30 and J is TRBJ2-5; 8 bases agree with TRBD2. This clonotype was sampled from a woman aged 25 to 39 in good health and CMV-seronegative. The sample comprised PBMCs. The DNA of the CDR3 is TGTGCCTGGAGTGTGGCGGGAGGAGAGACCCAGTACTTC. It encodes CAWSVAGGETQYF.